This is a list of T cell receptor beta chains from one sample in a study of patients and donors after allogeneic stem cell transplantation. TCRdb processed the RT-PCR reads anew with MiXCR; each CDR3 protein has one entry. Here the sample spans about a million distinct CDR3 sequences, roughly 18% being singletons. The sequenced sample consisted of blood, either unsorted or a sorted T cell fraction (not recorded which). The receptors shown here come from a human donor who was either an allogeneic HSCT recipient or a stem cell or donor lymphocyte infusion donor (not recorded which). It is not recorded whose cells these are; they may come from a transplant donor. Each CDR3 is given without its conserved first and last residue. The D gene is left open where the match is weak. Size tells how often a clone was seen (once, few, many) or the class of an expanded clone, and some rows leave it out.

v_call: TRBV6-1; clone_size: once; d_call: .; j_call: TRBJ1-3; cdr3_aa: ASSPKGTYPGNTIY
v_call: TRBV11-3; clone_size: once; d_call: .; j_call: TRBJ2-1; cdr3_aa: ASRSLAEQF
v_call: TRBV6-2/TRBV6-3; clone_size: .; d_call: .; j_call: TRBJ1-4; cdr3_aa: ASSYSPVSPLEIATNEKLF
v_call: TRBV7-9; clone_size: .; d_call: .; j_call: TRBJ1-1; cdr3_aa: ASSLGKPGTEAF
v_call: TRBV5-1; clone_size: .; d_call: TRBD1; j_call: TRBJ2-5; cdr3_aa: ASSFRTGGLETQY
v_call: TRBV7-2; clone_size: .; d_call: .; j_call: TRBJ1-2; cdr3_aa: ASSLRGIAYGYT
v_call: TRBV18; clone_size: few; d_call: .; j_call: TRBJ2-1; cdr3_aa: ASSPPVLFNEQF
v_call: TRBV20-1; clone_size: .; d_call: .; j_call: TRBJ1-4; cdr3_aa: SARDSQGREEKLF
v_call: TRBV27; clone_size: .; d_call: TRBD1; j_call: TRBJ1-2; cdr3_aa: ASSLGGTGDGYT
v_call: TRBV7-6; clone_size: .; d_call: .; j_call: TRBJ2-1; cdr3_aa: ASSRGRTVYNEQF
v_call: TRBV9; clone_size: few; d_call: .; j_call: TRBJ1-2; cdr3_aa: ASSVTRTALYGYT
v_call: TRBV12-3/TRBV12-4; clone_size: few; d_call: .; j_call: TRBJ2-5; cdr3_aa: ASSLVGTPVQETQY
v_call: TRBV11-1; clone_size: .; d_call: TRBD1; j_call: TRBJ2-7; cdr3_aa: ASSQRDRPLEQY